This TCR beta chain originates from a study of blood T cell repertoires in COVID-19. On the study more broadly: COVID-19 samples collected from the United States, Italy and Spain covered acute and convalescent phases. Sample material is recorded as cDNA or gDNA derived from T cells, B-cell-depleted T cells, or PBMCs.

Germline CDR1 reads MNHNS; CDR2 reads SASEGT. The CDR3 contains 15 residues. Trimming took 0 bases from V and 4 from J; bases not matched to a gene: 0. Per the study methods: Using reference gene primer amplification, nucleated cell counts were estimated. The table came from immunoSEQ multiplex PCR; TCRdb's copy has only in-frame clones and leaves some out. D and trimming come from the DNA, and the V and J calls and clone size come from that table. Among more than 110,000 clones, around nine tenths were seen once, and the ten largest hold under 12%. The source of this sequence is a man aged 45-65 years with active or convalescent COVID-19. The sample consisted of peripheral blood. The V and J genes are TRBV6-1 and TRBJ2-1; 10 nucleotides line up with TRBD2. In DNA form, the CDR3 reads TGTGCCAGCAGTGAAGCTAGCGGGAGGTACAATGAGCAGTTCTTC. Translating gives CASSEASGRYNEQFF.